These 12 T cell receptor beta chains were sequenced from one sample in a study of T cells and copy number aberrations in small-cell lung cancer (dated by TCRdb to the early 2020s). Library prep was done by the immunoSEQ multiplex PCR assay. TCRdb stores this immuneACCESS table with in-frame sequences only. Part of the clones is absent; in the studies checked, under half of the shortfall reflects unresolved V genes, and no reason is known for the rest. The sample yields roughly 6,300 clones; 60% to 80% were counted once. The ten largest clones add up to 9.4% of the sample. The sample was normal tissue next to the tumor. The source of these receptors is a woman in her 70s with small cell lung cancer. Some clones in this sample may be carry-over from other donors' samples.

The gene calls are TRBV30 and TRBJ2-4, with 11 bases matching TRBD2. CDR1 and CDR2 from the germline V gene are GTSNPN and SVGIG (reference sequence). V lost 2 bases, J lost 8 bases, and 8 bases stayed unmatched. The CDR3 totals 15 residues. The CDR3 region is CAWSFASGRKYIQYF. As DNA, the CDR3 is TGTGCCTGGAGTTTCGCTAGCGGGAGGAAGTACATTCAGTACTTC.

The chain is built from TRBV6-1 and TRBJ2-5; TRBD2 matches 14 bases. CDR1 and CDR2 from the germline V gene are MNHNS and SASEGT. The V segment lost 6 bases and the J segment 4 bases; nucleotides outside the gene matches: 4. This CDR3 has 15 residues. The CDR3 protein is CASSRTSGRPETQYF. DNA of the CDR3: TGTGCCAGCAGCCGGACTAGCGGGAGGCCAGAGACCCAGTACTTC.

The chain joins TRBV5-1 to TRBJ1-1, with D uncertain. From germline, CDR1 is SGHRS and CDR2 YFSETQ. The CDR3 contains 13 residues. Between the trimmed V and J ends, which lost 0 bases and 2 bases, there was a span of 5 bases. CDR3 in DNA: TGCGCCAGCAGCTTGGATACAAACACTGAAGCTTTCTTT. The encoded protein is CASSLDTNTEAFF.

This clone has a handful of counts. The rearrangement uses TRBV5-1 and TRBJ1-2, with 7 bases that match TRBD1. The CDR3 is 13 residues long. V trimming: 0 bases; J trimming: 9 bases; junction bases outside the gene matches: 5. Germline V gives CDR1 SGHRS, CDR2 YFSETQ. CDR3 nucleotides: TGCGCCAGCAGCTTGGAAGACAGGGCTAGCTACACCTTC. Its translation: CASSLEDRASYTF. Full variable domain (outside the CDR3, taken from reference TRBV5-1 and TRBJ1-2): KAGVTQTPRYLIKTRGQQVTLSCSPISGHRSVSWYQQTPGQGLQFLFEYFSETQRNKGNFPGRFSGRQFSNSRSEMNVSTLELGDSALYLCASSLEDRASYTFGSGTRLTVV.

The chain links TRBV28 to TRBJ2-1; D remains ambiguous. Germline CDR1 is MDHEN and CDR2 is SYDVKM. The CDR3 sequence is 13 residues long. With 5 bases removed from V and 9 bases from J, the gap between germline ends came to 14 bases. The CDR3 nucleotides read TGTGCCAGCAGTCCCGACCAGGCTAGTGAGCAGTTCTTC. Protein sequence: CASSPDQASEQFF. The complete variable domain, with remaining parts taken from reference TRBV28 and TRBJ2-1, reads DVKVTQSSRYLVKRTGEKVFLECVQDMDHENMFWYRQDPGLGLRLIYFSYDVKMKEKGDIPEGYSVSREKKERFSLILESASTNQTSMYLCASSPDQASEQFFGPGTRLTVL.

The V and J genes are TRBV28 and TRBJ1-4, with D unclear. The length of the CDR3 is 16 residues. V dropped 4 bases and J dropped 7 bases, with 19 bases sitting between them. Germline-derived CDR1 and CDR2 are MDHEN and SYDVKM. CDR3 DNA: TGTGCCAGCAGTTCTAACGGTTTGGGGTCTACTGAAAAACTGTTTTTT. It yields the protein CASSSNGLGSTEKLFF.

This clone was seen a few times. The rearrangement links TRBV5-1 to TRBJ2-5; TRBD1 matches at 7 bases. Germline CDR1 is SGHRS and CDR2 is YFSETQ. With V trimmed by 0 bases and J by 1 base, 3 bases remained unmatched. The CDR3 loop spans 15 amino acids. The CDR3 loop reads CASSLAGQAQETQYF. Written as DNA, the CDR3 is TGCGCCAGCAGCTTGGCCGGACAGGCCCAAGAGACCCAGTACTTC.

The DNA of the CDR3 is TGTGCCAGCAGCCTTATAGCGGGGTCAGGCTATGAGCAGTTCTTC. Its protein is CASSLIAGSGYEQFF. V usage is TRBV4-2 and J usage is TRBJ2-1; TRBD2 aligns across 8 bases. V lost 4 bases to trimming and J lost 8 bases; unmatched junction nucleotides: 10. CDR1 and CDR2 from the germline V gene are LGHNA and YNFKEQ. The CDR3 runs 15 residues.

This chain links TRBV7-2 with TRBJ1-6; no clear D gene. The CDR3 has 14 amino acids. Trimming shortened V by 5 bases and J by 0 bases, and 5 bases separated the two germline ends. Germline CDR1 and CDR2: SGHTA and FQGNSA. The CDR3 coding sequence is TGTGCCAGCAGCGTAAGCTCCTATAATTCACCCCTCCACTTT. It specifies CASSVSSYNSPLHF.

The chain links TRBV6-5 to TRBJ2-2; D uncertain. The V end was cut by 2 bases, the J end by 6 bases, with 13 bases between. Germline V CDR1 and CDR2: MNHEY, SVGAGI. The CDR3 has 15 amino acids. The CDR3 loop is CASSYVGLGAGELFF. CDR3 DNA: TGTGCCAGCAGTTACGTAGGGCTTGGGGCCGGGGAGCTGTTTTTT.

The chain joins TRBV2 to TRBJ1-5, with D possibly matching TRBD1 (5 bases). CDR1 and CDR2 from the germline V gene are SNHLY and FYNNEI. V lost 2 bases and J lost 2, with 10 bases in between. The CDR3 contains 15 residues. The CDR3 spells CASSERGGGNQPQHF. In DNA, the CDR3 is TGTGCCAGCAGTGAAAGGGGCGGGGGCAATCAGCCCCAGCATTTT.

The J gene is TRBJ2-3, the V gene TRBV7-3; no clear D. CDR3 length: 15 amino acids. From germline, CDR1 is SGHTA and CDR2 FQGTGA. The V end lost 2 bases, the J end lost 2 bases, and 11 bases lay between the germline ends. CDR3 sequence: CASSLGITHTDTQYF. CDR3 coding DNA: TGTGCCAGCAGCTTAGGAATCACCCACACAGATACGCAGTATTTT.